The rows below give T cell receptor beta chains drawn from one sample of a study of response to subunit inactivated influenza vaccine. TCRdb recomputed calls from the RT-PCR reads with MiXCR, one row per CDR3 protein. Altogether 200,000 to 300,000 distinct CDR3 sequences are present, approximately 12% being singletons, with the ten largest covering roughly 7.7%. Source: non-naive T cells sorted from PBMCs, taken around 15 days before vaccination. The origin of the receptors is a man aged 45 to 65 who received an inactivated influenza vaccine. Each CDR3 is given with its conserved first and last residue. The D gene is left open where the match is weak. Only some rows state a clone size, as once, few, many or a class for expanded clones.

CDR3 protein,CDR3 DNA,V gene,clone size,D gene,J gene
CASSQGFGAEPENTEAFF,TGCGCCAGCAGCCAAGGATTCGGAGCGGAACCCGAGAACACTGAAGCTTTCTTT,TRBV4-1,few,NA,TRBJ1-1
CASSSSGGSGEQYF,TGTGCCAGCAGTTCGAGTGGGGGGTCTGGCGAGCAGTACTTC,TRBV6-5,few,NA,TRBJ2-7
CASSYGLAGGLNIQYF,TGTGCCAGCAGCTACGGACTAGCGGGAGGTTTGAACATTCAGTACTTC,TRBV7-3,few,TRBD2,TRBJ2-4
CASSLRTGGHETQYF,TGTGCCAGCAGCTTGAGAACGGGGGGGCACGAGACCCAGTACTTC,TRBV5-4,NA,TRBD2,TRBJ2-5
CASSEAATGELFF,TGCGCCAGCAGTGAGGCAGCAACCGGGGAGCTGTTTTTT,TRBV10-2,many,NA,TRBJ2-2
CASSPQLAGGRNEQFF,TGTGCCAGCAGCCCCCAGCTAGCGGGAGGGCGCAATGAGCAGTTCTTC,TRBV7-3,NA,TRBD2,TRBJ2-1
CASSGSGGSIYEQYF,TGTGCCAGCAGCGGGAGTGGTGGTTCTATCTACGAGCAGTACTTC,TRBV6-2/TRBV6-3,NA,NA,TRBJ2-7
CSAGGGTGHEKLFF,TGCAGTGCCGGAGGGGGGACAGGGCATGAAAAACTGTTTTTT,TRBV20-1,many,TRBD1,TRBJ1-4
CSARQNRDEQYF,TGCAGTGCTAGACAGAACCGGGACGAGCAGTACTTC,TRBV20-1,many,NA,TRBJ2-7
CASSGREGYEQYF,TGCGCCAGCAGCGGCCGGGAAGGGTACGAGCAGTACTTC,TRBV5-1,NA,NA,TRBJ2-7
CASAIGTDQPQHF,TGTGCCAGCGCAATTGGGACCGATCAGCCCCAGCATTTT,TRBV18,few,NA,TRBJ1-5
CASSQVISNQPQHF,TGCGCCAGCAGCCAAGTGATTAGCAATCAGCCCCAGCATTTT,TRBV4-1,NA,NA,TRBJ1-5
CASSLPPGGQNYNSPLHF,TGTGCCAGCAGTTTACCCCCGGGGGGGCAGAACTATAATTCACCCCTCCACTTT,TRBV28,few,NA,TRBJ1-6
CAISEGGSSTDTQYF,TGTGCCATCAGTGAAGGCGGGTCTAGCACAGATACGCAGTATTTT,TRBV10-3,NA,NA,TRBJ2-3
CASSLEAGTPGEQYF,TGCGCCAGCAGCTTGGAGGCCGGGACCCCGGGGGAGCAGTACTTC,TRBV5-1,many,NA,TRBJ2-7
CASSLQNMNTEAFF,TGTGCCAGCAGTTTACAGAATATGAACACTGAAGCTTTCTTT,TRBV27,NA,NA,TRBJ1-1
CASSPSTSWMGELFF,TGTGCCAGCAGCCCCTCAACCTCCTGGATGGGGGAGCTGTTTTTT,TRBV7-2,few,NA,TRBJ2-2
CASSLAGGRLYNEQFF,TGTGCCAGCAGTCTCGCGGGGGGCCGACTCTACAATGAGCAGTTCTTC,TRBV4-2,many,TRBD2,TRBJ2-1
CATSEATGRGAQETQYF,TGTGCCACCAGTGAGGCCACAGGGAGAGGGGCACAAGAGACCCAGTACTTC,TRBV24-1,few,NA,TRBJ2-5
CASSLGEGWNQPQHF,TGTGCCAGCAGCTTAGGAGAAGGTTGGAATCAGCCCCAGCATTTT,TRBV7-9,NA,NA,TRBJ1-5
CASSQDWAGGFDYEQYF,TGCGCCAGCAGCCAAGATTGGGCAGGGGGCTTCGACTACGAGCAGTACTTC,TRBV4-3,few,TRBD1,TRBJ2-7